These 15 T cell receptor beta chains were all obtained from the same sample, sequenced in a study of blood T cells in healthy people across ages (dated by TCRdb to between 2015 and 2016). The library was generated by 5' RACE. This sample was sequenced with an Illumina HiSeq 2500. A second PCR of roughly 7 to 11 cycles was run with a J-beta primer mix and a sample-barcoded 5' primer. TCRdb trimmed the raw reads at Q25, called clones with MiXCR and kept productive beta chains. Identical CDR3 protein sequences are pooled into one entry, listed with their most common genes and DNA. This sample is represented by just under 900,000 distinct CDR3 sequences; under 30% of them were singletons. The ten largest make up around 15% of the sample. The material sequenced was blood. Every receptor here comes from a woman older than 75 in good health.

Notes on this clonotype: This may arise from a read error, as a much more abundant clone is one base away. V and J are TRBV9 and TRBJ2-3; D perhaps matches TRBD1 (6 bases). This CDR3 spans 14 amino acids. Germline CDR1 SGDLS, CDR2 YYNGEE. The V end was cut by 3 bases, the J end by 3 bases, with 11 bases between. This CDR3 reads CASSARQETDTQYF. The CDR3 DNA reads TGTGCCAGCAGCGCTCGACAGGAGACAGATACGCAGTATTTT.

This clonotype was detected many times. The CDR3 here is CASNRPGRDGKLFF. For the CDR3, the DNA is TGTGCCAGCAACCGGCCAGGGCGGGATGGAAAACTGTTTTTT. The V gene is TRBV2, the J gene TRBJ1-4; tentatively, D is TRBD1 (5 bases). The CDR3 runs to 14 residues. The germline V and J ends were trimmed by 7 bases and 10 bases, with 19 bases remaining between them. Germline values: CDR1 SNHLY, CDR2 FYNNEI.

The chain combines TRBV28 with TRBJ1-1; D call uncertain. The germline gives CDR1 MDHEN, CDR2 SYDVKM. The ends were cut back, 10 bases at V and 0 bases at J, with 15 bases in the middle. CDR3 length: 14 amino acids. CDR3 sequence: CATRMGGLNTEAFF. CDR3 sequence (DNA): TGTGCCACCAGAATGGGCGGTCTGAACACTGAAGCTTTCTTT.

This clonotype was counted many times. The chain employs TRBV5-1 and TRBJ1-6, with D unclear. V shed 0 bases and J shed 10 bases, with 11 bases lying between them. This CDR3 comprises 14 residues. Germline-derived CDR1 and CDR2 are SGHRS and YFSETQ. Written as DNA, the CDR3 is TGCGCCAGCAGCTTGGTTAGCCGGTACTCACCCCTCCACTTT. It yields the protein CASSLVSRYSPLHF.

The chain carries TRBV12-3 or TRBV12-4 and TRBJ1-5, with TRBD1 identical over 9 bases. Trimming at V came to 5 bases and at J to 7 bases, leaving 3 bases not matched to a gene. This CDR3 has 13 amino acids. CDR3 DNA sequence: TGTGCCAGCAGTGCACAGGGGGCCCAGCCCCAGCATTTT. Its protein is CASSAQGAQPQHF.

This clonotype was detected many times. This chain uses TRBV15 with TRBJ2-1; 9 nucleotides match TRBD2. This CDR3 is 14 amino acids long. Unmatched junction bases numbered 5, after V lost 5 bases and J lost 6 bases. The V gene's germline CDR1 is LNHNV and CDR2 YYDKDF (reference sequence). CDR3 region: CATSGLARPNEQFF. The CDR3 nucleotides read TGTGCCACCAGCGGACTAGCGCGGCCCAATGAGCAGTTCTTC.

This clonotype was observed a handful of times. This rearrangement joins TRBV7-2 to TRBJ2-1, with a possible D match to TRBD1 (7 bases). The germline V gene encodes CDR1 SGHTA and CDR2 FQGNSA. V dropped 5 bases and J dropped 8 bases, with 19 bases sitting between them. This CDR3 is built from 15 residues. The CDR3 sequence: CASSPGGSERHEQFF. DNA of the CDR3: TGTGCCAGCAGCCCAGGGGGGTCTGAGCGCCATGAGCAGTTCTTC.

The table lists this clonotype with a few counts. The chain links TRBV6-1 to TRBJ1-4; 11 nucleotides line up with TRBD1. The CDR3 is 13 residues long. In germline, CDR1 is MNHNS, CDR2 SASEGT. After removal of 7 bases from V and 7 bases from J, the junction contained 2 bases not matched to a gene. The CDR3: CASMGTGGEKLFF. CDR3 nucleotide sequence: TGTGCCAGCATGGGGACAGGGGGTGAAAAACTGTTTTTT.

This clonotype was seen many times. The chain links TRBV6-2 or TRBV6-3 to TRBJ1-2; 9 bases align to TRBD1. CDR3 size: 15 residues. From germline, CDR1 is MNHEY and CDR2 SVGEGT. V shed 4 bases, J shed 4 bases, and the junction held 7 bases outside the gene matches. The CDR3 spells CASSSPQGAGYGYTF. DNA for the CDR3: TGTGCCAGCAGTTCTCCACAGGGGGCAGGCTATGGCTACACCTTC.

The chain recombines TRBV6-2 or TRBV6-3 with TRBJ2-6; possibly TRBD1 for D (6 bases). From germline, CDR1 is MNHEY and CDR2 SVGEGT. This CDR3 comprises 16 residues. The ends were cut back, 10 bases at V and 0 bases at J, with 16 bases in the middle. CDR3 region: CATHKQGISGANVLTF. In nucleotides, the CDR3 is TGTGCCACTCACAAACAGGGTATCTCTGGGGCCAACGTCCTGACTTTC.

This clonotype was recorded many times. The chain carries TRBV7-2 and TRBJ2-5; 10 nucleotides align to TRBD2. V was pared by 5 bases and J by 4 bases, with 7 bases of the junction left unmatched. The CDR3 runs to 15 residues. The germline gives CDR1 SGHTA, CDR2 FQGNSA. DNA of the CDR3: TGTGCCAGCAGCCAAAGCGGGGGGGCTTCAGAGACCCAGTACTTC. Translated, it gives CASSQSGGASETQYF.

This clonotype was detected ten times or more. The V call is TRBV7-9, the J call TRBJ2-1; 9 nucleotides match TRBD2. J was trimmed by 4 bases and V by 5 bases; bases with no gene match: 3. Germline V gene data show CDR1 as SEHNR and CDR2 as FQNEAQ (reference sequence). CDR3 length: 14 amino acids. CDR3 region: CASSPAGGYNEQFF. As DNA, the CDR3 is TGTGCCAGCAGCCCAGCGGGGGGTTACAATGAGCAGTTCTTC.

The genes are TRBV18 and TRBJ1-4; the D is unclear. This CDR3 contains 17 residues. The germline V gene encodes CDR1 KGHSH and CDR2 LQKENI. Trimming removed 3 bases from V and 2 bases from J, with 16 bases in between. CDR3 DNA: TGTGCCAGCTCACCGAAGCGGCAGGCGGGCACTAATGAAAAACTGTTTTTT. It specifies CASSPKRQAGTNEKLFF.

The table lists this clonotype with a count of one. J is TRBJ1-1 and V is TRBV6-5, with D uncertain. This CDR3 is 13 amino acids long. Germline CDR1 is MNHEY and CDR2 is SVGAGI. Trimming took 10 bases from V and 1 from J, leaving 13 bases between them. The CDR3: CATRREGNTEAFF. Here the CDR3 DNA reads TGTGCCACGCGGCGGGAGGGGAACACTGAAGCTTTCTTT.

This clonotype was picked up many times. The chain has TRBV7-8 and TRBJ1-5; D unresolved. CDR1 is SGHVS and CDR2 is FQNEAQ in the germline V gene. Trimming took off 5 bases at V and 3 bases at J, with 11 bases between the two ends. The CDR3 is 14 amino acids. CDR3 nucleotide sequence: TGTGCCAGCAGCCTCGGCCGGAACAATCAGCCCCAGCATTTT. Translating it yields CASSLGRNNQPQHF.